The rows below give T cell receptor beta chains drawn from one sample of a study of early T cells in non-severe SARS-CoV-2 infection. TCRdb reprocessed the 5' RACE reads with MiXCR, giving one entry per CDR3 protein. The table includes roughly 99,000 distinct CDR3 sequences, roughly 12% detected once. Sequenced here: whole blood, sampled at baseline. Receptors originate from an adult who was a healthcare worker with PCR-confirmed SARS-CoV-2 infection or an uninfected control (not recorded which). The CDR3 runs from the conserved cysteine through the conserved F or W. Fields, in order: V gene, D gene, clone size, J gene, CDR3 protein, CDR3 DNA. The D gene is left open where the match is weak. Part of the rows lack a size; the others show once, few, many or a class for expanded clones.

TRBV20-1	-	-	TRBJ2-1	CSARASDYRYNEQFF	TGCAGTGCTAGGGCATCGGACTACCGATACAATGAGCAGTTCTTC
TRBV12-3/TRBV12-4	-	-	TRBJ2-3	CASSAGLRVDTQYF	TGTGCCAGCAGTGCCGGGCTCCGGGTAGATACGCAGTATTTT
TRBV19	-	few	TRBJ2-1	CASSFGGNGYNEQFF	TGTGCCAGTAGTTTTGGGGGCAACGGCTACAATGAGCAGTTCTTC
TRBV3-1	TRBD1	few	TRBJ1-2	CASSQEYGTGALGYGYTF	TGTGCCAGCAGCCAAGAGTACGGGACAGGGGCATTAGGCTATGGCTACACCTTC
TRBV7-9	TRBD2	few	TRBJ2-1	CASSLVRELAGGAGYEQFF	TGTGCCAGCAGCTTAGTCAGGGAACTAGCGGGAGGTGCTGGGTATGAGCAGTTCTTC
TRBV7-6	-	-	TRBJ2-3	CASMPLTAGSTDTQYF	TGTGCCAGCATGCCTCTCACCGCGGGGAGCACAGATACGCAGTATTTT
TRBV10-3	TRBD2	-	TRBJ2-3	CAISGTSGADTQYF	TGTGCCATCAGCGGGACTAGCGGGGCAGATACGCAGTATTTT
TRBV30	-	few	TRBJ2-4	CAWSIWGAKNIQYF	TGTGCCTGGAGTATTTGGGGAGCCAAAAACATTCAGTACTTC
TRBV6-1	-	-	TRBJ2-5	CASSLPMGLQETQYF	TGTGCCAGCAGTCTCCCGATGGGGCTCCAAGAGACCCAGTACTTC
TRBV12-3/TRBV12-4	-	-	TRBJ2-1	CASSSGLTYNEQFF	TGTGCCAGCAGTTCGGGACTGACCTACAATGAGCAGTTCTTC
TRBV29-1	TRBD2	-	TRBJ2-6	CSVSGTTSFSGANVLTF	TGCAGCGTTTCAGGGACTACCTCCTTCTCTGGGGCCAACGTCCTGACTTTC
TRBV5-6	-	many	TRBJ1-3	CASTFQGSGNTIYF	TGTGCCAGCACCTTCCAGGGCTCTGGAAACACCATATATTTT
TRBV11-2	-	few	TRBJ2-7	CASSIEFGPSEQYF	TGTGCCAGCAGCATCGAGTTCGGGCCCTCCGAGCAGTACTTC
TRBV6-5	-	-	TRBJ1-1	CASVTRGTEAFF	TGTGCCAGCGTTACTCGGGGAACTGAAGCTTTCTTT
TRBV7-9	-	many	TRBJ2-1	CASSLVLGSSEQFF	TGTGCCAGCAGCTTAGTTCTGGGCTCAAGCGAGCAGTTCTTC
TRBV18	-	-	TRBJ1-2	CASSPGDNYGYTF	TGTGCCAGCTCACCAGGAGACAACTATGGCTACACCTTC
TRBV24-1	-	-	TRBJ2-2	CATSDPQRELFF	TGTGCCACCAGTGATCCGCAGAGGGAGCTGTTTTTT
TRBV5-1	-	medium-sized	TRBJ2-6	CASSFGGSGANVLTF	TGCGCCAGCAGCTTCGGGGGCTCTGGGGCCAACGTCCTGACTTTC
TRBV11-2	TRBD2	-	TRBJ2-2	CASSLLKTSYSGELFF	TGTGCCAGCAGCTTACTAAAGACTAGCTACTCCGGGGAGCTGTTTTTT
TRBV7-3	-	few	TRBJ2-2	CASSLTSSGVSTGELFF	TGTGCCAGCAGCTTAACATCTTCGGGGGTGTCCACCGGGGAGCTGTTTTTT
TRBV19	-	-	TRBJ1-2	CASMAEGNYGYTF	TGTGCCAGTATGGCCGAGGGGAACTATGGCTACACCTTC
TRBV11-2	TRBD1	-	TRBJ2-7	CASSPRDRDSYEQYF	TGTGCCAGCAGCCCTCGGGACAGGGACTCCTACGAGCAGTACTTC
TRBV28	-	-	TRBJ2-7	CASSSSSPYEQYF	TGTGCCAGCAGTTCATCTTCCCCCTACGAGCAGTACTTC
TRBV19	TRBD1	few	TRBJ2-6	CASRTGGISGANVLTF	TGTGCCAGTCGGACAGGGGGCATCTCTGGGGCCAACGTCCTGACTTTC
TRBV7-4	TRBD2	-	TRBJ2-7	CASSTYRELAGGPGYEQYF	TGTGCCAGCAGCACATATAGGGAGCTAGCGGGAGGGCCTGGCTACGAGCAGTACTTC
TRBV19	TRBD1	-	TRBJ1-3	CASSVTGTGDSENTIYF	TGTGCCAGTAGTGTAACCGGGACAGGTGACTCTGAAAACACCATATATTTT
TRBV5-1	-	many	TRBJ2-5	CASSPRGAGQETQYF	TGCGCCAGCAGTCCCCGGGGGGCCGGGCAAGAGACCCAGTACTTC
TRBV5-1	-	-	TRBJ2-1	CASSLGPYNEQFF	TGCGCCAGCAGCCTGGGGCCCTACAATGAGCAGTTCTTC